This is a list of T cell receptor beta chains from one sample in a study of control samples from healthy donors and cancer patients. TCRdb's table, derived via immunoSEQ multiplex PCR, lists solely in-frame clones and lacks some. This table holds roughly 51,000 clones, roughly nine tenths found once. The sequenced sample consisted of PBMCs. The receptor source for this set is a man in his forties with colorectal cancer. Each CDR3 is given with its conserved first and last residue.

j_call v_call cdr3_aa
TRBJ1-1 TRBV4-1 CASSTYMERGGNRNTEAFF
TRBJ1-4 TRBV9 CASSAGQGKLFF
TRBJ1-1 TRBV5-1 CASSLGSGADEAFF
TRBJ2-1 TRBV27 CATWGGRREQFF
TRBJ2-3 TRBV7-2 CASSPRPFTSTDTQYF
TRBJ2-3 TRBV5-6 CASSPPGTGTDTQYF
TRBJ1-6 TRBV6-5 CASSYGQRNSPLHF
TRBJ2-3 TRBV11-3 CASSLASSGLAGKTDTQYF
TRBJ2-1 TRBV10-3 CAISEGFGTSGRKGRDNEQFF
TRBJ2-7 TRBV4-1 CASSQGVRGDPYEQYF
TRBJ2-2 TRBV19 CASSLHGRLGWLFF
TRBJ2-5 TRBV2 CASIWGLGVQETQYF
TRBJ2-7 TRBV4-1 CASSQTGTAYEQYF
TRBJ2-2 TRBV15 CATSRDPGRELFF
TRBJ2-7 TRBV25-1 CASSAWDRYEQYF
TRBJ2-7 TRBV7-9 CASSRGTEPYEQYF
TRBJ1-6 TRBV30 CAWNGVGSPLHF
TRBJ1-1 TRBV19 CALLGRVAFF
TRBJ2-5 TRBV5-6 CASSLGDLSETQYF
TRBJ1-2 TRBV19 CASSPGSAGAYGYTF
TRBJ2-7 TRBV27 CASGEGGGYEQYF
TRBJ2-7 TRBV5-4 CASSFGLEIDEQYF